This T cell receptor (beta chain) was sequenced during a study of CD8 T cells in ankylosing spondylitis. Study-wide findings and caveats: Researchers reportedly found disease-linked clones significantly enriched in matched ankylosing spondylitis synovial fluid. Previous work reported some of these motif variants in the synovial fluid and blood of reactive arthritis. A TCR beta motif of eight highly homologous variants appeared characteristic of ankylosing spondylitis blood.

TCR beta libraries were made by quantitative 5'-RACE with molecular barcodes. TCRdb used MiXCR to reprocess the 5' RACE reads, holding one entry per CDR3 protein. The sample consists of about 400,000 distinct CDR3 sequences, 20% to 25% of them appearing once. With regard to this clonotype: Its antigen is not known.

CDR3 length: 14 amino acids. V was clipped by 1 base and J by 4 bases; unmatched bases: 6. The germline gives CDR1 DFQATT, CDR2 SNEGSKA (reference sequence). V gene TRBV20-1 combines with J gene TRBJ2-5; 7 nucleotides match TRBD2. Material: blood, either unsorted or a sorted T cell fraction (not recorded which). The receptor was isolated from a male donor with ankylosing spondylitis. CDR3 amino acids: CSARGAGWAETQYF. CDR3 in DNA: TGCAGTGCTAGAGGAGCGGGGTGGGCAGAGACCCAGTACTTC.